The subject of this entry is one T cell receptor beta chain. The data belong to a study of shared clonotypes between healthy human individuals. Across the study: Donors, aged 18 to 49, were two women and a few men. Per donor, three plates held CD4 naive cells, three held CD4 memory, two held CD8 naive and one held CD8 memory.

A CD45RA-negative memory subset and a CD45RA+ naive subset were separated from the CD4+ cells. Unmatched junction bases numbered 4, after V lost 4 bases and J lost 5 bases. In germline, CDR1 is MDHEN, CDR2 SYDVKM. The CDR3 spans 14 residues. Measured with immunoSEQ multiplex PCR; TCRdb has only the in-frame clones, and not every one. The sample has fewer than 2.5 million clones; 90% to 95% are singletons. The TCR comes from a man aged 18-30 years in good health. Some clones in this sample may be carry-over from other donors' samples. Sequenced material: naive CD4+ T cells from PBMCs. Specified subset: CD45RA+ positively selected. The rearrangement links TRBV28 to TRBJ1-5; 8 bases line up with TRBD1. CDR3 sequence: CASSSGGVDQPQHF. The CDR3 nucleotides are TGTGCCAGCAGTTCAGGGGGCGTGGATCAGCCCCAGCATTTT.